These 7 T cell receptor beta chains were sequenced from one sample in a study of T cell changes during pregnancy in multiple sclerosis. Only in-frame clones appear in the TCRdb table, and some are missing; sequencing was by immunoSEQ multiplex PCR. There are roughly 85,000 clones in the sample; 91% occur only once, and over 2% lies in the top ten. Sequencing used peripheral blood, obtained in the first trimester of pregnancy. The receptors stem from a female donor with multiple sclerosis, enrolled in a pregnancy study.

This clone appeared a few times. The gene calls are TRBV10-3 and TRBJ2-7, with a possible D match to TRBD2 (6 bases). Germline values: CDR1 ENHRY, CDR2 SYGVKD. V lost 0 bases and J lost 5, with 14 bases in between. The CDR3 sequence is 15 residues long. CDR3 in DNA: TGTGCCATCAGTGAGTCGGCCCACGGGGGAAACGAGCAGTACTTC. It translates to CAISESAHGGNEQYF.

The CDR3 reads CASSLTGSPTGELFF. CDR3 sequence (DNA): TGTGCCAGCAGCCTCACAGGGTCACCCACCGGGGAGCTGTTTTTT. The chain employs TRBV5-6 and TRBJ2-2, with D possibly matching TRBD1 (6 bases). CDR1 SGHDT and CDR2 YYEEEE come from the germline V gene. The CDR3 consists of 15 residues. V was shortened by 4 bases and J by 4 bases, with 14 bases between the two germline ends.

CDR3 sequence reads: CASSLFGRGQDTEAFF. Written as DNA, the CDR3 is TGCGCCAGCAGCTTGTTCGGTAGGGGACAGGACACTGAAGCTTTCTTT. The chain carries TRBV5-1 and TRBJ1-1; 8 bases are a match to TRBD1. The trim removed 1 base at V and 3 bases at J, leaving 8 bases unmatched. The length of the CDR3 is 16 residues. CDR1 and CDR2 from the germline V gene are SGHRS and YFSETQ.

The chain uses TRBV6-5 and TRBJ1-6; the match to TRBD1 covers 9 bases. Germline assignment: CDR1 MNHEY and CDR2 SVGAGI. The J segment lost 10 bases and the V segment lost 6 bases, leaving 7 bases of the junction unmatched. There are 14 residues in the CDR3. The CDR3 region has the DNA TGTGCCAGCAGCAGACAGGGGGTTGGATCACCCCTCCACTTT. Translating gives CASSRQGVGSPLHF.

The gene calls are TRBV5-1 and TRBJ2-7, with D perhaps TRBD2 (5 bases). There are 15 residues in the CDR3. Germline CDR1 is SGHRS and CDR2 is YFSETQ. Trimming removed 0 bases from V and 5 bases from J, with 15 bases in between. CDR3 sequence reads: CASSLAGVPGNEQYF. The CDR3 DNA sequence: TGCGCCAGCAGCTTGGCCGGGGTCCCGGGTAACGAGCAGTACTTC.

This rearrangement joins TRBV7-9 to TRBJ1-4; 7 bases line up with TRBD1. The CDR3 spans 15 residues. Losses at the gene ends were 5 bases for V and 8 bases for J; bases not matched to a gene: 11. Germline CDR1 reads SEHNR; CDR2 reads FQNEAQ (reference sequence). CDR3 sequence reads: CASSPWDSSGEKLFF. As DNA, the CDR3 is TGTGCCAGCAGCCCGTGGGACAGTTCGGGGGAAAAACTGTTTTTT.

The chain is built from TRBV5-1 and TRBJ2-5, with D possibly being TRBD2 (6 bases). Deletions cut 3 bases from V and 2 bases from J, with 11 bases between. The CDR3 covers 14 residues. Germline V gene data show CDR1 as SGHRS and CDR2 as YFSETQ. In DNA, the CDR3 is TGCGCCAGCAGCTCGGGAGTACAACAAGAGACCCAGTACTTC. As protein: CASSSGVQQETQYF.